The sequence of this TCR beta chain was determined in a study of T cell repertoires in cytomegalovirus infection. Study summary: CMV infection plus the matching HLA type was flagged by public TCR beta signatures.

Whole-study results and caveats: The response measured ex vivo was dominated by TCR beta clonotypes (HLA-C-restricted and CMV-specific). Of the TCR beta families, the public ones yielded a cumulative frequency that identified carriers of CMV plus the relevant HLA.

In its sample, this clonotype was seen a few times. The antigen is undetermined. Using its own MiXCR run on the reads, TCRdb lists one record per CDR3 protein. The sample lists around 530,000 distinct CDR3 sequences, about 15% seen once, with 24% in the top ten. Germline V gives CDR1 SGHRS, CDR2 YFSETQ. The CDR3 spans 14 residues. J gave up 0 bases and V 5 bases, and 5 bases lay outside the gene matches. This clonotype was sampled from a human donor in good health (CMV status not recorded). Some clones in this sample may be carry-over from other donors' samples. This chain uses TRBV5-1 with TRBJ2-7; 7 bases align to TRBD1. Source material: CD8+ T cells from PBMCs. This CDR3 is CASRGQENSYEQYF. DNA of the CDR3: TGCGCCAGCAGAGGACAGGAAAACTCCTACGAGCAGTACTTC.